A selection of T cell receptor beta chains follows, all from one sample in a study of vaccination effects on CD4 cells after COVID-19. Here immunoSEQ multiplex PCR was the method, and the copy in TCRdb shows in-frame clones only, minus some. The sample holds about 22,000 clones, more than 70% seen once. Their antigen targets remain unknown. The input for sequencing was CD4+ T cells from PBMCs cultured with a peptide pool, taken before COVID-19 vaccination. Every receptor here comes from a human donor who had a prior SARS-CoV-2 infection. Both conserved end residues are part of each CDR3. Fields, in order: J gene, D gene, V gene, clone size, CDR3 protein, CDR3 DNA. A D gene is named only where the DNA matches it firmly. A clone size is listed for some rows: how often the clone was seen (once, few, many), or a class if it is expanded.

>TRBJ2-5|-|TRBV11-3|-
CASSLSGSLGETQYF
TGTGCCAGCAGCTTATCGGGGAGTCTTGGAGAGACCCAGTACTTC
>TRBJ2-7|TRBD2|TRBV5-4|-
CASRSTSGSDDEQYF
TGTGCCAGCAGGTCAACTAGCGGGAGTGACGACGAGCAGTACTTC
>TRBJ2-6|-|TRBV7-2|-
CASSLRVLSGANVLTF
TGTGCCAGCAGCTTGAGGGTTCTCTCTGGGGCCAACGTCCTGACTTTC
>TRBJ1-1|TRBD1|TRBV2|-
CASRLTGGGNTEAFF
TGTGCCAGCAGGTTGACAGGGGGCGGAAACACTGAAGCTTTCTTT
>TRBJ1-1|TRBD1|TRBV29-1|-
CSVAGQMNTEAFF
TGCAGCGTTGCGGGACAGATGAACACTGAAGCTTTCTTT
>TRBJ1-5|-|TRBV6-5|-
CASTRQTSNQPQHF
TGTGCCAGCACGAGACAGACAAGCAATCAGCCCCAGCATTTT
>TRBJ2-7|TRBD1|TRBV28|-
CASSPGTDTYEQYF
TGTGCCAGCAGCCCCGGGACAGACACTTACGAGCAGTACTTC
>TRBJ2-3|TRBD2|TRBV4-2|-
CASSQAVGGGGATDTQYF
TGTGCCAGCAGCCAAGCGGTCGGCGGGGGGGGCGCCACAGATACGCAGTATTTT
>TRBJ2-7|TRBD2|TRBV5-3|-
CARSKGAGGSYEQYF
TGTGCCAGAAGCAAAGGAGCGGGAGGGTCCTACGAGCAGTACTTC
>TRBJ2-5|-|TRBV18|few
CASSPHAGETQYF
TGTGCCAGCTCACCTCACGCGGGAGAGACCCAGTACTTC
>TRBJ1-5|-|TRBV4-1|few
CASSRFQLGAQPQHF
TGCGCCAGCAGCCGATTTCAGCTCGGGGCTCAGCCCCAGCATTTT
>TRBJ2-2|-|TRBV30|-
CAWSVSTGELFF
TGTGCCTGGAGTGTCTCCACCGGGGAGCTGTTTTTT
>TRBJ2-2|TRBD1|TRBV9|-
CASSASDRVPPNAGELFF
TGTGCCAGCAGCGCCTCGGACAGGGTTCCCCCGAACGCCGGGGAGCTGTTTTTT
>TRBJ2-1|TRBD2|TRBV24-1|-
CATSDPSGRAWNEQFF
TGTGCCACCAGTGACCCCAGCGGGAGGGCCTGGAATGAGCAGTTCTTC
>TRBJ2-7|TRBD1|TRBV9|-
CASSHGQGAYEQYF
TGTGCCAGCAGCCATGGACAGGGGGCCTACGAGCAGTACTTC
>TRBJ2-5|TRBD2|TRBV5-1|-
CASSPDGGAPSETQYF
TGCGCCAGCAGCCCTGACGGGGGGGCTCCATCGGAGACCCAGTACTTC
>TRBJ1-6|TRBD1|TRBV6-5|-
CASSYGGQAGGSPLHF
TGTGCCAGCAGTTATGGGGGACAGGCCGGGGGTTCACCCCTCCACTTT
>TRBJ2-7|-|TRBV30|-
CAWSGSDPYEQYF
TGTGCCTGGAGCGGTAGCGATCCCTACGAGCAGTACTTC
>TRBJ2-2|-|TRBV6-5|once
CASSFGRLEYTGELFF
TGTGCCAGCAGTTTCGGGCGTTTAGAATACACCGGGGAGCTGTTTTTT
>TRBJ2-7|-|TRBV11-3|-
CASSLDSAVYEQYF
TGTGCCAGCAGCTTAGACTCTGCCGTCTACGAGCAGTACTTC
>TRBJ2-2|-|TRBV19|-
CASSSRTGTGELFF
TGTGCCAGTAGTTCACGGACGGGCACCGGGGAGCTGTTTTTT
>TRBJ2-7|-|TRBV7-6|-
CASSPVGGFPSYEQYF
TGTGCCAGCAGCCCCGTTGGGGGATTCCCTTCCTACGAGCAGTACTTC
>TRBJ2-7|TRBD2|TRBV11-2|-
CASSPRTSVYVPYEQYF
TGTGCCAGCAGCCCGCGAACTAGCGTCTATGTGCCCTACGAGCAGTACTTC
>TRBJ2-1|-|TRBV11-1|-
CASSLAPSAFDEQFF
TGTGCCAGCAGCTTAGCCCCTAGCGCCTTCGATGAGCAGTTCTTC
>TRBJ2-3|-|TRBV7-2|-
CASSFFRDTQYF
TGTGCCAGCAGCTTTTTCCGAGATACGCAGTATTTT
>TRBJ2-7|TRBD2|TRBV5-4|few
CASSPGGGEAYEQYF
TGTGCCAGCAGCCCCGGGGGGGGAGAAGCCTACGAGCAGTACTTC
>TRBJ2-2|-|TRBV29-1|-
CSVVQNANTGELFF
TGCAGCGTTGTTCAGAACGCGAACACCGGGGAGCTGTTTTTT
>TRBJ2-7|TRBD1|TRBV12-3/TRBV12-4|-
CASRQTGRYEQYF
TGTGCCAGCAGGCAGACAGGGCGCTACGAGCAGTACTTC
>TRBJ2-2|-|TRBV5-8|-
CASSRGRTGELFF
TGTGCCAGCAGCCGGGGCAGGACCGGGGAGCTGTTTTTT
>TRBJ2-7|-|TRBV6-5|-
CYRGRGVHEQYF
TGTTATAGGGGCAGGGGGGTCCACGAGCAGTACTTC
>TRBJ1-4|-|TRBV7-9|-
CASSFGLFEKLFF
TGTGCCAGCAGCTTTGGGTTGTTTGAAAAACTGTTTTTT
>TRBJ2-3|-|TRBV5-4|-
CASSFLWWRESSTDTQYF
TGTGCCAGCAGCTTCTTGTGGTGGCGGGAATCTAGCACAGATACGCAGTATTTT
>TRBJ1-1|-|TRBV5-1|-
CASSFQGDTEAFF
TGCGCCAGCAGCTTCCAGGGCGACACTGAAGCTTTCTTT
>TRBJ2-1|-|TRBV24-1|-
CATSDLRQNEFF
TGTGCCACCAGTGATTTGAGACAGAATGAGTTCTTC
>TRBJ1-2|TRBD1|TRBV2|-
CASSGQGVYYGYTF
TGTGCCAGCAGTGGGCAGGGGGTATACTATGGCTACACCTTC
>TRBJ2-1|-|TRBV12-2|-
CASRLETRFIYNEQFF
TGTGCAAGTCGCTTAGAGACTAGATTCATCTACAATGAGCAGTTCTTC
>TRBJ2-3|-|TRBV5-6|-
CASSLLAGTDTQYF
TGTGCCAGCAGCTTGTTGGCGGGAACAGATACGCAGTATTTT
>TRBJ1-1|-|TRBV7-2|large
CASSLGGLNSAEAFF
TGTGCCAGCAGCTTAGGAGGACTCAACAGCGCTGAAGCTTTCTTT
>TRBJ2-1|-|TRBV6-5|-
CASSYDSETYNEQFF
TGTGCCAGCAGTTACGACAGCGAGACCTACAATGAGCAGTTCTTC
>TRBJ1-1|-|TRBV5-4|few
CASSLGAGEAFF
TGTGCCAGCAGCTTGGGAGCCGGTGAAGCTTTCTTT
>TRBJ1-1|TRBD1|TRBV7-8|-
CASSLVRGQGYTEAFF
TGTGCCAGCAGCTTAGTTAGGGGACAGGGGTACACTGAAGCTTTCTTT